This T cell receptor beta chain comes out of a study of identical twins. Study-level points and caveats: The study based its conclusions on cross-sectional statistical analysis and did not follow the same donors. Models came in too low on out-of-frame TCR alpha sharing in monozygotic twins.

With template switching, a universal primer site was added, and the cDNA carried unique molecular identifiers. TCRdb passed the 5' RACE reads through MiXCR, listing each CDR3 protein once. The data hold 700,000 to 950,000 distinct CDR3 sequences, with 9% to 15% observed a single time. Germline assignment: CDR1 DFQATT and CDR2 SNEGSKA (reference sequence). CDR3 length: 15 residues. J gave up 3 bases and V 5 bases, and 11 bases lay outside the gene matches. Details on this clonotype: What it recognizes is unknown.

The same specimen was also included in a second study, on yellow fever vaccine responses in identical twins.

The TCR sequence derives from a woman between 18 and 29 years old in good health. The specimen was PBMCs. This rearrangement joins TRBV20-1 to TRBJ2-3, with TRBD1 matching 7 bases. In DNA, the CDR3 is TGCAGTGCTGTTACAGGGGCCGAGGTGACAGATACGCAGTATTTT. Protein sequence: CSAVTGAEVTDTQYF.